The T cell receptor (beta chain) described here comes from a study of blood T cell repertoires in COVID-19. The overall study: Some COVID-19 samples were acute and others convalescent; all came from the United States, Italy and Spain. T cells, B-cell-depleted T cells, or PBMCs provided the cDNA or gDNA that served as material.

Original processing notes: Amplification from reference gene primers served as the basis for estimated nucleated cell counts. Sequencing was performed with immunoSEQ multiplex PCR; in TCRdb, only in-frame clones are kept and a portion is missing. V, J and clone size reflect that table, while D and trimming were determined from the DNA. The sample lists 180,000 or so clones, 85% to 90% occurring once. There are a few counts of this clone. Per the germline V gene, CDR1 is SGHRS and CDR2 is YFSETQ. The CDR3 runs to 16 residues. V lost 4 bases and J lost 2, with 17 bases in between. The receptor comes from a man aged 18-30 years with active or convalescent COVID-19. The chain has TRBV5-1 and TRBJ2-3; D unresolved. The sample taken for sequencing was peripheral blood. The CDR3 bases are TGCGCCAGCAGCCCGAGTAGCCGATCAAACACAGATACGCAGTATTTT. Translating it yields CASSPSSRSNTDTQYF. Together with reference TRBV5-1 and TRBJ2-3, the CDR3 gives the full variable domain: KAGVTQTPRYLIKTRGQQVTLSCSPISGHRSVSWYQQTPGQGLQFLFEYFSETQRNKGNFPGRFSGRQFSNSRSEMNVSTLELGDSALYLCASSPSSRSNTDTQYFGPGTRLTVL.